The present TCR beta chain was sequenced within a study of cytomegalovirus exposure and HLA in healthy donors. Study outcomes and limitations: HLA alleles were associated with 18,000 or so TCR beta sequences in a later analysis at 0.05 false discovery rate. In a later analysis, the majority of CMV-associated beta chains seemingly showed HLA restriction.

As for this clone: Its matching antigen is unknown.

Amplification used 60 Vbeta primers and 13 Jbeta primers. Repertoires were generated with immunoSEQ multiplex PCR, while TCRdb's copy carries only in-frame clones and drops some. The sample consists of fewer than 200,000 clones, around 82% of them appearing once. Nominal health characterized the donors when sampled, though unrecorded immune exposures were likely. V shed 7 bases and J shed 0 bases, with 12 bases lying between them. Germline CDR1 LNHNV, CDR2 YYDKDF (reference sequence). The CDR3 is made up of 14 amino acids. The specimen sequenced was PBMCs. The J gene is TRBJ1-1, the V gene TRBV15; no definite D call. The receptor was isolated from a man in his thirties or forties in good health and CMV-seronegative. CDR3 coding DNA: TGTGCCACCACAGAACCGGGAGTGAACACTGAAGCTTTCTTT. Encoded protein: CATTEPGVNTEAFF.